This TCR beta chain stems from a study of T cells in Graves' hyperthyroidism and ophthalmopathy. This clonotype was seen ten or more times. RNA transcripts provided the source from which TCR beta CDR3 regions were amplified. The HTBI set primed first-round TCR CDR3 RT-PCR. TCRdb used MiXCR to reprocess the multiplex PCR reads, holding one entry per CDR3 protein. The sample lists approximately 480,000 distinct CDR3 sequences, under 25% occurring once. The CDR3 is 13 amino acids. Germline V lookup: CDR1 MDHEN, CDR2 SYDVKM. Trimming removed 3 bases at V and 11 bases at J, with 16 bases between. The gene calls are TRBV28 and TRBJ1-1; weak D call: TRBD1 (5 bases). The TCR originated in a man aged 18-30 years with Graves' hyperthyroidism. The sample taken for sequencing was blood. CDR3 in DNA: TGTGCCAGCAGTTTCTATGGGGACTATGCGGCTTTCTTT. Its protein product is CASSFYGDYAAFF.